Following are 5 T cell receptor beta chains from one sample sequenced in a study of T cell changes during pregnancy in multiple sclerosis. Sequenced by immunoSEQ multiplex PCR; TCRdb stores in-frame clones only, minus some. This sample has tens of thousands of clones, with around 93% found just once. The material sequenced was peripheral blood, taken after pregnancy. These receptors were collected from a female donor with multiple sclerosis, enrolled in a pregnancy study.

J is TRBJ2-2 and V is TRBV9; D ambiguous. V lost 2 bases, J lost 4 bases, and 6 bases lay in between. Per the germline V gene, CDR1 is SGDLS and CDR2 is YYNGEE. The CDR3 covers 13 residues. The CDR3 loop is CASSVGPTGELFF. In nucleotides, the CDR3 is TGTGCCAGCAGCGTCGGTCCCACCGGGGAGCTGTTTTTT.

The chain links TRBV7-9 to TRBJ1-2; 7 bases are shared with TRBD1. Germline assignment: CDR1 SEHNR and CDR2 FQNEAQ (reference sequence). Losses at the gene ends were 3 bases for V and 5 bases for J; bases not matched to a gene: 12. This CDR3 region has 16 residues. CDR3 loop: CASSFSLGQGDYGYTF. The CDR3 region has the DNA TGTGCCAGCAGCTTTTCTTTGGGCCAGGGGGATTATGGCTACACCTTC.

V and J are TRBV7-2 and TRBJ2-3; D is unclear. Trimming cost V 5 bases and J 6 bases, with 15 bases left between them. CDR3 length equals 14 residues. Germline V CDR1 and CDR2: SGHTA, FQGNSA. Here the CDR3 reads CASSPQSVRDTQYF. The CDR3 nucleotides are TGTGCCAGCAGCCCCCAGTCAGTTCGCGATACGCAGTATTTT.

J is TRBJ1-1 and V is TRBV10-3, with D hard to call. The CDR3 is 11 residues long. V was shortened by 6 bases and J by 7 bases, with 9 bases between the two germline ends. Germline CDR1 and CDR2: ENHRY and SYGVKD. This CDR3 is CAIRAGLEAFF. CDR3 bases: TGTGCCATCAGGGCAGGCCTTGAAGCTTTCTTT.

This clone was seen only once. The gene calls are TRBV7-2 and TRBJ1-2; D remains ambiguous. The germline CDR1 and CDR2 sequences are SGHTA and FQGNSA. The CDR3 contains 13 residues. V was pared by 2 bases and J by 8 bases, with 12 bases between. CDR3 in DNA: TGTGCCAGCAGCTTACTGACGGGAGGGGGCTACACCTTC. Amino acids: CASSLLTGGGYTF.